A single sample gave rise to the 15 T cell receptor beta chains below, sequenced in a study of metastatic and nonmetastatic thyroid tumors. TCRdb re-analyzed the PCR reads through MiXCR. Among about 25,000 clones listed, less than 25% were seen once. Prior to thyroid surgery, none of the patients had received any treatment. The sequenced material came from blood. The receptors derive from a male donor with papillary thyroid cancer or a benign thyroid nodule (not recorded which). Some clones in this sample may be carry-over from other donors' samples.

This clone appeared many times. The V and J genes are TRBV30 and TRBJ1-1; D unresolved. Between the trimmed V and J ends, which lost 3 bases and 7 bases, there was a span of 15 bases. Germline-derived CDR1 and CDR2 are GTSNPN and SVGIG (reference sequence). This CDR3 contains 13 residues. The CDR3 protein is CAWRRTQAYEAFF. Written as DNA, the CDR3 is TGTGCCTGGAGGAGGACCCAGGCTTATGAAGCTTTCTTT. The whole variable domain, filled in from reference TRBV30 and TRBJ1-1, reads SQTIHQWPATLVQPVGSPLSLECTVEGTSNPNLYWYRQAAGRGLQLLFYSVGIGQISSEVPQNLSASRPQDRQFILSSKKLLLSDSGFYLCAWRRTQAYEAFFGQGTRLTVV.

This clone was seen repeatedly, ten times or more. V and J are TRBV7-2 and TRBJ1-5; no definite D call. The CDR3 is 13 residues long. Trimming shortened V by 4 bases and J by 1 base, and 5 bases separated the two germline ends. In germline, CDR1 is SGHTA, CDR2 FQGNSA. The CDR3, as DNA: TGTGCCAGCAGCTACAGCAGCAATCAGCCCCAGCATTTT. Its protein is CASSYSSNQPQHF.

On this clone: Relative to the germline gene, one junction end is altered; a read error may explain this. The DNA of the CDR3 is TGTCCTAGTGGCTTCGACCAGGGCGATCAGCCCCAGCATTTT. Protein product: CPSGFDQGDQPQHF. V usage is TRBV12-5 and J usage is TRBJ1-5; D is perhaps TRBD1 (5 bases). The CDR3 extends over 14 amino acids. The germline V gene encodes CDR1 LGHNT and CDR2 FRNRAP.

This clone was recorded at least ten times. The chain joins TRBV11-3 to TRBJ2-2; D remains ambiguous. Trimming shortened V by 0 bases and J by 7 bases, and 6 bases separated the two germline ends. Germline values: CDR1 SGHNT, CDR2 YENEEA. The CDR3 totals 13 residues. CDR3 residues: CASSLETGGELFF. The CDR3 DNA is TGTGCCAGCAGCTTAGAGACGGGCGGGGAGCTGTTTTTT.

This clone was recorded at least ten times. The rearrangement joins TRBV4-3 to TRBJ2-1; D not certain. This CDR3 is 15 amino acids long. Germline values: CDR1 LGHNA, CDR2 YSLEER. Trimming pared 1 base from V and 4 bases from J, leaving 11 bases between. The CDR3 reads CASSQAPPPYNEQFF. The CDR3 coding sequence is TGCGCCAGCAGCCAAGCACCCCCCCCGTACAATGAGCAGTTCTTC.

This clone was observed many times. This chain connects TRBV20-1 to TRBJ1-1; 9 positions match TRBD1. Germline CDR1 is DFQATT and CDR2 is SNEGSKA (reference sequence). This CDR3 has 12 residues. The CDR3 protein is CSPGQGQTEAFF. The CDR3, as DNA: TGCAGCCCGGGACAGGGTCAGACTGAAGCTTTCTTT.

This chain connects TRBV20-1 to TRBJ1-2; unclear D gene. CDR3 length: 15 amino acids. The germline CDR1 and CDR2 sequences are DFQATT and SNEGSKA (reference sequence). V was shortened by 0 bases and J by 8 bases, with 19 bases between the two germline ends. Here the CDR3 DNA reads TGCAGTGCTAGAGATGTCCTGGGGAAATCAAGGGGCTACACCTTC. This translates into CSARDVLGKSRGYTF.

The sample holds many counts of this clone. The chain couples TRBV28 to TRBJ1-4; 9 nucleotides line up with TRBD1. Germline V lookup: CDR1 MDHEN, CDR2 SYDVKM. V gave up 5 bases and J gave up 4 bases; unmatched junction bases: 8. The CDR3 runs 16 residues. CDR3 sequence (DNA): TGTGCCAGCAGTCCCATTGGGGGACAGGGTAATGAAAAACTGTTTTTT. Translating it yields CASSPIGGQGNEKLFF.

About this clone itself: This clone may be a read error of a much larger clone one base away. This chain uses TRBV30 with TRBJ1-2, with D hard to call. Germline-derived CDR1 and CDR2 are GTSNPN and SVGIG (reference sequence). The CDR3 is made up of 13 amino acids. The CDR3 DNA is TGTGCCTGGACCCTGGATAGACGGTATGGCTGCACCTTC. Translating it yields CAWTLDRRYGCTF.

A remark on this clone: The CDR3 does not end in the conserved phenylalanine or tryptophan, so this is likely a read error. The CDR3 here is CASSDPAGDSNQPQHP. The CDR3 bases are TGTGCCAGCAGTGATCCCGCAGGGGATAGCAATCAGCCCCAGCATCCT. The V gene is TRBV6-1, the J gene TRBJ1-5, with a possible D match to TRBD1 (6 bases). Germline-derived CDR1 and CDR2 are MNHNS and SASEGT. The CDR3 has 16 amino acids. The V gene lost 3 bases and the J gene lost 0 bases, with 12 bases spanning the gap.

This clone was seen a few times. Germline and junction disagree at one end, which may indicate a read error. This rearrangement joins TRBV6-5 to TRBJ2-7; the D gene is possibly TRBD2 (5 bases). Germline V gene lookup returns CDR1 MNHEY and CDR2 SVGAGI. This CDR3 contains 15 residues. For the CDR3, the DNA is TGTGCCAGCAGTACTGGTACTGGAGGCTCCTACGAGCATCACTTC. This sequence encodes CASSTGTGGSYEHHF.

This clone was seen many times. The V gene is TRBV2, the J gene TRBJ1-1; no firm D call. The V gene lost 4 bases and the J gene lost 1 base, with 10 bases spanning the gap. Per germline, CDR1 SNHLY and CDR2 FYNNEI. The CDR3 consists of 14 residues. CDR3 residues: CASSGGLSNTEAFF. CDR3 nucleotides: TGTGCCAGCAGTGGAGGGTTGTCGAACACTGAAGCTTTCTTT.

This clone was seen ten or more times. Within the sample, other DNA sequences also encode this same CDR3. The rearrangement joins TRBV9 to TRBJ2-3; TRBD1 agrees at 7 bases. The CDR3 has 14 residues. The germline V gene has CDR1 SGDLS and CDR2 YYNGEE. V trimming: 2 bases; J trimming: 5 bases; junction bases outside the gene matches: 5. The chain's CDR3 is CASSVDRLEDTQYF. CDR3 nucleotide sequence: TGTGCCAGCAGCGTGGACAGGCTGGAAGATACGCAGTATTTT.

This clone counts as medium-sized. The V call is TRBV4-1, the J call TRBJ1-2; the D is unclear. The CDR3 has 13 residues. Germline CDR1 reads MGHRA; CDR2 reads YSYEKL. With 0 bases removed from V and 8 bases from J, the gap between germline ends came to 10 bases. Written as DNA, the CDR3 is TGCGCCAGCAGCCAAGATCGGATGAGGGGCTACACCTTC. Translating it yields CASSQDRMRGYTF.

This clone was counted only a few times. This chain joins TRBV6-4 and TRBJ1-2; 8 nucleotides agree with TRBD1. CDR1 and CDR2 from the germline V gene are MRHNA and SNTAGT. V dropped 4 bases and J dropped 4; count of bases not matched to a gene: 2. The CDR3 length is 13 residues. CDR3 nucleotides: TGTGCCAGCAGTGCCGGGACAGGCTATGGCTACACCTTC. Its protein is CASSAGTGYGYTF.